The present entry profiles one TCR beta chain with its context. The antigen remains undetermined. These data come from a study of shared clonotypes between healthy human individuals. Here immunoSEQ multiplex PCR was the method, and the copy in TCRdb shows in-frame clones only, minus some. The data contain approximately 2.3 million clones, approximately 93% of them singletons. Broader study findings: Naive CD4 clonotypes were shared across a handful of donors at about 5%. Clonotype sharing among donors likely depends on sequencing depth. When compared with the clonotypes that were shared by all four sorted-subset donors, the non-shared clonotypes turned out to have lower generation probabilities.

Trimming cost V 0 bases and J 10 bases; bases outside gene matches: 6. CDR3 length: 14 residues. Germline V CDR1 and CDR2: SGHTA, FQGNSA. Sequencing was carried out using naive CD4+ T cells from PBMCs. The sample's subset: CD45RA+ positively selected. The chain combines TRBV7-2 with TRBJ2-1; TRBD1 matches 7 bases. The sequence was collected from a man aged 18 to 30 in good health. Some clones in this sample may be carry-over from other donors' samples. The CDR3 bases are TGTGCCAGCAGCTTAGCGGCAGGGGGAAGGGAGCAGTTCTTC. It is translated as CASSLAAGGREQFF.